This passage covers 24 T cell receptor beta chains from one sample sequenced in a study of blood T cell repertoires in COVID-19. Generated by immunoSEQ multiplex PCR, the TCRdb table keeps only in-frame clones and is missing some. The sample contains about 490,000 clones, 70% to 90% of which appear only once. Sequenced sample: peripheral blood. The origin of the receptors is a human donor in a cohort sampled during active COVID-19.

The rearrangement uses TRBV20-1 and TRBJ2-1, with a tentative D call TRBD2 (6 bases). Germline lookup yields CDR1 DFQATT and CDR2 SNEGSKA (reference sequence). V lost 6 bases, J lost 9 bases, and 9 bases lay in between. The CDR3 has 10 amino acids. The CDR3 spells CSAAGPEQFF. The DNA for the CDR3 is TGCAGTGCGGCGGGGCCTGAGCAGTTCTTC.

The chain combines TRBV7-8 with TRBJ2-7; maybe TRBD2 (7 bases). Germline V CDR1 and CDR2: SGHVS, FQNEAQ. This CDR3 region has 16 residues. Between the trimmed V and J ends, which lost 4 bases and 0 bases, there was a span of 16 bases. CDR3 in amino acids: CASSSSGGGASYEQYF. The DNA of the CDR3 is TGTGCCAGCAGCTCTTCGGGGGGCGGGGCCTCCTACGAGCAGTACTTC. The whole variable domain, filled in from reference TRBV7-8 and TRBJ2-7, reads GAGVSQSPRYKVAKRGQDVALRCDPISGHVSLFWYQQALGQGPEFLTYFQNEAQLDKSGLPSDRFFAERPEGSVSTLKIQRTQQEDSAVYLCASSSSGGGASYEQYFGPGTRLTVT.

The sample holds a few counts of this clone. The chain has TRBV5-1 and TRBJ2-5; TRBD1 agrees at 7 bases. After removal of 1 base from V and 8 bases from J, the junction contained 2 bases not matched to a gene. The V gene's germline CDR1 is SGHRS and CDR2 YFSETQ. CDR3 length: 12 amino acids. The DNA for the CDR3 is TGCGCCAGCAGCTTGACAGGGGATACCCAGTACTTC. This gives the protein CASSLTGDTQYF. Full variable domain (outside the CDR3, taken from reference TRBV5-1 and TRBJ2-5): KAGVTQTPRYLIKTRGQQVTLSCSPISGHRSVSWYQQTPGQGLQFLFEYFSETQRNKGNFPGRFSGRQFSNSRSEMNVSTLELGDSALYLCASSLTGDTQYFGPGTRLLVL.

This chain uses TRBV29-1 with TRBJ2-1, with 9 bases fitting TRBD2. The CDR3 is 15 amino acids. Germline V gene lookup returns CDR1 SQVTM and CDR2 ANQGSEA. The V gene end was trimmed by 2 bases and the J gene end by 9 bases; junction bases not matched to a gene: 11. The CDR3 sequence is CSVELFSGRPGEQFF. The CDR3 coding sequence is TGCAGCGTTGAATTGTTCAGCGGGAGGCCGGGTGAGCAGTTCTTC.

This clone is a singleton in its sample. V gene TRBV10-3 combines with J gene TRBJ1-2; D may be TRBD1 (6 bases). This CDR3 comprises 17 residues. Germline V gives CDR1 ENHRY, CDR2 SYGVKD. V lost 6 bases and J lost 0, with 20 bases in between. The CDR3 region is CAISDPGEGTSNYGYTF. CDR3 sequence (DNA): TGTGCCATCAGCGACCCTGGAGAGGGGACATCTAACTATGGCTACACCTTC.

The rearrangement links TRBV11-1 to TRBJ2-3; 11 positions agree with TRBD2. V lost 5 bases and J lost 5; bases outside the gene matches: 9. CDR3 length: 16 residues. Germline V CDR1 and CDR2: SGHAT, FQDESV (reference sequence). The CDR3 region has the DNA TGTGCCAGCAGCCTACCACTAGCGGGAGCAGTAGATACGCAGTATTTT. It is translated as CASSLPLAGAVDTQYF.

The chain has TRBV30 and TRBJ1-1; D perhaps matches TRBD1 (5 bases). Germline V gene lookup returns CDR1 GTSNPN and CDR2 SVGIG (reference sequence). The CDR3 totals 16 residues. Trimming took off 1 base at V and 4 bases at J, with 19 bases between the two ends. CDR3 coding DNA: TGTGCCTGGAGTGATTTCAGGAAGGGGCTCGGCACTGAAGCTTTCTTT. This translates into CAWSDFRKGLGTEAFF.

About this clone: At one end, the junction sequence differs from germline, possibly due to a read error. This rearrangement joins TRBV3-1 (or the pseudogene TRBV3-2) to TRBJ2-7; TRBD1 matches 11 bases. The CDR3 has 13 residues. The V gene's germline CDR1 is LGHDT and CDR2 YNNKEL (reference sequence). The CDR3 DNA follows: TGTGCCAGCAGCCAAGATCAGAGGACAGGGGGCCACTTC. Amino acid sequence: CASSQDQRTGGHF.

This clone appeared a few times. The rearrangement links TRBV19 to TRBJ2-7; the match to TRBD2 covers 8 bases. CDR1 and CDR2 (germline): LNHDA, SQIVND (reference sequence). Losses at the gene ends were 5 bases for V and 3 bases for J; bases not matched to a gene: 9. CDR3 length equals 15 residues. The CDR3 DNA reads TGTGCCAGTAGTCACGACAGCGGGAGAAGCTACGAGCAGTACTTC. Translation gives CASSHDSGRSYEQYF. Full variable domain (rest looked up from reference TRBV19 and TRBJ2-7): DGGITQSPKYLFRKEGQNVTLSCEQNLNHDAMYWYRQDPGQGLRLIYYSQIVNDFQKGDIAEGYSVSREKKESFPLTVTSAQKNPTAFYLCASSHDSGRSYEQYFGPGTRLTVT.

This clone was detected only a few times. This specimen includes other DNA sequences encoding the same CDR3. CDR3 residues: CASSQGLAAKISYEQYF. As DNA, the CDR3 is TGTGCCAGCAGCCAGGGGCTAGCGGCAAAAATTTCCTACGAGCAGTACTTC. J is TRBJ2-7 and V is TRBV14, with 7 nucleotides matching TRBD2. Germline CDR1 SGHDN, CDR2 FVKESK. Trimming took 3 bases from V and 1 from J; bases not matched to a gene: 12. This CDR3 region has 17 residues. Full variable domain (outside the CDR3, taken from reference TRBV14 and TRBJ2-7): EAGVTQFPSHSVIEKGQTVTLRCDPISGHDNLYWYRRVMGKEIKFLLHFVKESKQDESGMPNNRFLAERTGGTYSTLKVQPAELEDSGVYFCASSQGLAAKISYEQYFGPGTRLTVT.

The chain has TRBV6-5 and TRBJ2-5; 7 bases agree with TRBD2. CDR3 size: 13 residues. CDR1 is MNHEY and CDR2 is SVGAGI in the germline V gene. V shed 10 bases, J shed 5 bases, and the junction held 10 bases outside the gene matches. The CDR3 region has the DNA TGTGCCACCCTGGGAGGGGCACGGGAGACCCAGTACTTC. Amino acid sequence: CATLGGARETQYF.

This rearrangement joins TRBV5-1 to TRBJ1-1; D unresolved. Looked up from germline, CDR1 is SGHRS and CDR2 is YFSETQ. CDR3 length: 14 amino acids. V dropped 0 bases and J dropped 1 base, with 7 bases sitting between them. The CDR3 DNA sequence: TGCGCCAGCAGCTTGGGAGGGTCGAACACTGAAGCTTTCTTT. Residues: CASSLGGSNTEAFF.

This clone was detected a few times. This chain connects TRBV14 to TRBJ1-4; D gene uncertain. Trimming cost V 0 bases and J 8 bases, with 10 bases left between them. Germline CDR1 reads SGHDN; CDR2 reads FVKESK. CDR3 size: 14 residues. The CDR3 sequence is CASSQDVNPEKLFF. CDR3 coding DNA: TGTGCCAGCAGCCAAGATGTTAATCCGGAAAAACTGTTTTTT.

The CDR3, as DNA: TGTGCCAGCAGCTTTCTCACAGGGGGCTTTGGGGAGCAGTACTTC. Residues: CASSFLTGGFGEQYF. The genes are TRBV11-3 and TRBJ2-7; 9 bases are a match to TRBD1. The V and J ends lost 3 bases and 7 bases, in that order; junction bases with no gene match: 10. The CDR3 is made up of 15 amino acids. Germline lookup yields CDR1 SGHNT and CDR2 YENEEA.

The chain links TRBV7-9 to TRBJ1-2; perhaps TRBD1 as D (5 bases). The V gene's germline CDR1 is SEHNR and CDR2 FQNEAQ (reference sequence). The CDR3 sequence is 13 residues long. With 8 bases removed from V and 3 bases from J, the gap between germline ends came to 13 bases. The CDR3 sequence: CASRRGGDYGYTF. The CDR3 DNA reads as TGTGCCAGCCGAAGGGGAGGGGACTATGGCTACACCTTC. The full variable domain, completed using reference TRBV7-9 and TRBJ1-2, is DTGVSQNPRHKITKRGQNVTFRCDPISEHNRLYWYRQTLGQGPEFLTYFQNEAQLEKSRLLSDRFSAERPKGSFSTLEIQRTEQGDSAMYLCASRRGGDYGYTFGSGTRLTVV.

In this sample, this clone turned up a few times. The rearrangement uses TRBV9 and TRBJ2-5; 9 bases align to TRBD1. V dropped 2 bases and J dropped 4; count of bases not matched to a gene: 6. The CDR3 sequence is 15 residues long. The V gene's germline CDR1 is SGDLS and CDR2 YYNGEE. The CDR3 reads CASSVTGGLGETQYF. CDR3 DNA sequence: TGTGCCAGCAGCGTTACAGGGGGCTTGGGAGAGACCCAGTACTTC.

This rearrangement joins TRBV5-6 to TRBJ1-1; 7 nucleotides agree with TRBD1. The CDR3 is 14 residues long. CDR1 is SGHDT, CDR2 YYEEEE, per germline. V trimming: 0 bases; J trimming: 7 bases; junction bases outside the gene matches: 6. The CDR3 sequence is CASSLEETGIEAFF. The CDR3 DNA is TGTGCCAGCAGCTTGGAAGAGACAGGGATTGAAGCTTTCTTT.

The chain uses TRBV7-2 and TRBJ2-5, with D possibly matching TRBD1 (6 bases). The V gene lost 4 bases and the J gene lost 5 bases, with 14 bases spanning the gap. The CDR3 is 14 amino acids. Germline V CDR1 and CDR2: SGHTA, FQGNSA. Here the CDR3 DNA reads TGTGCCAGCAGCTCCTACCGGGACACGGAGACCCAGTACTTC. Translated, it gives CASSSYRDTETQYF.

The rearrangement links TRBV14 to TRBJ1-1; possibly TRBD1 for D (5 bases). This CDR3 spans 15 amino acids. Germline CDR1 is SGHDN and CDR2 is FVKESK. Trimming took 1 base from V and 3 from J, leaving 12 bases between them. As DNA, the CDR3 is TGTGCCAGCAGCCAAGTTCGGGGGGGAGACACTGAAGCTTTCTTT. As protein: CASSQVRGGDTEAFF.

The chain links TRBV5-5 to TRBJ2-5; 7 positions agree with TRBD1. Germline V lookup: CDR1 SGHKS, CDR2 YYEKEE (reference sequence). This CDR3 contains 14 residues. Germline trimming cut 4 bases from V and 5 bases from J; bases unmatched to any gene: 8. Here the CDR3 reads CASSEGQWRETQYF. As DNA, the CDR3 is TGTGCCAGCAGCGAGGGACAGTGGAGGGAGACCCAGTACTTC.

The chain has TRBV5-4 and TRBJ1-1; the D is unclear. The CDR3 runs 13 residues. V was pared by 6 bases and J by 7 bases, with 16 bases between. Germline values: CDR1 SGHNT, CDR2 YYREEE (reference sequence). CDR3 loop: CASTAAGYGEAFF. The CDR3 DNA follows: TGTGCCAGCACTGCGGCGGGGTACGGTGAAGCTTTCTTT. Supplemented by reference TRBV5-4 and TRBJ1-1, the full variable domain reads ETGVTQSPTHLIKTRGQQVTLRCSSQSGHNTVSWYQQALGQGPQFIFQYYREEENGRGNFPPRFSGLQFPNYSSELNVNALELDDSALYLCASTAAGYGEAFFGQGTRLTVV.

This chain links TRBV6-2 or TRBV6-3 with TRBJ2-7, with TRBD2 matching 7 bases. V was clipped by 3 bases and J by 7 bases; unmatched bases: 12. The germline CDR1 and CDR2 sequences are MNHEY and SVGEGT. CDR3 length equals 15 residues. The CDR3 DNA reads TGTGCCAGCAGTTATCTCTCTAGCGGCCTTTCGGAGCAGTACTTC. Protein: CASSYLSSGLSEQYF.

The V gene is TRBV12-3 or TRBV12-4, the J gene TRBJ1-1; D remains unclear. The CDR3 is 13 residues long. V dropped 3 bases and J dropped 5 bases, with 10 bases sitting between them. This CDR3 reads CASSLVSATEAFF. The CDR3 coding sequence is TGTGCCAGCAGTTTGGTGTCCGCGACTGAAGCTTTCTTT.

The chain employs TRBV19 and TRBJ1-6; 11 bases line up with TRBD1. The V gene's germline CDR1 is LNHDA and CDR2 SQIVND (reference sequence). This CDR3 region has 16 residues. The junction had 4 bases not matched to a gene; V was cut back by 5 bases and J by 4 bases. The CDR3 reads CASSSRDRGYNSPLHF. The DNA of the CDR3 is TGTGCCAGTAGTTCCCGGGACAGGGGGTATAATTCACCCCTCCACTTT.